These 12 T cell receptor beta chains originate from one sample sequenced in a study of blood T cell repertoires in COVID-19 (dated by TCRdb to the early 2020s). The receptor library was made with the immunoSEQ multiplex PCR assay. TCRdb re-hosts the immuneACCESS table, in-frame sequences only. Its copies lack some clones; in the studies checked, an unresolved V gene accounts for under half of them, and the cause for the rest is not known. The sample records hundreds of thousands of clones, approximately 91% of which are singletons. Approximately 5% of the sample goes to the ten largest clones. Source material: PBMCs or T cells enriched from blood (not recorded which). Receptors originate from a man in his sixties who had recovered from COVID-19.

The chain has TRBV10-3 and TRBJ1-1, with a tentative D call TRBD1 (6 bases). Germline assignment: CDR1 ENHRY and CDR2 SYGVKD. The CDR3 runs to 13 residues. Trimming took 6 bases from V and 4 from J, leaving 12 bases between them. The CDR3 DNA reads TGTGCCATCAGGGAGGGGGGCGTCACTGAAGCTTTCTTT. It is translated as CAIREGGVTEAFF.

The chain uses TRBV25-1 and TRBJ2-7; TRBD2 might be the D (5 bases). The CDR3 covers 15 residues. V gave up 5 bases and J gave up 1 base, with 15 bases separating them. Germline V gene lookup returns CDR1 MGHDK and CDR2 SYGVNS. As DNA, the CDR3 is TGTGCCAGCAGTACACTGGGAGCGACTTCCTACGAGCAGTACTTC. Protein product: CASSTLGATSYEQYF.

This chain connects TRBV30 to TRBJ2-5, with a possible D match to TRBD2 (7 bases). Germline CDR1 is GTSNPN and CDR2 is SVGIG (reference sequence). The germline V and J ends were trimmed by 0 bases and 7 bases, with 18 bases remaining between them. The CDR3 has 15 residues. CDR3 amino acids: CAWSVGRGAVGTQYF. The CDR3 DNA reads as TGTGCCTGGAGTGTTGGGAGGGGGGCCGTGGGGACCCAGTACTTC.

DNA of the CDR3: TGTGCCAGCAGTGGAGAGACAGGGGCAAATTCACCCCTCCACTTT. This gives the protein CASSGETGANSPLHF. The rearrangement uses TRBV27 and TRBJ1-6; TRBD1 matches at 8 bases. V lost 5 bases and J lost 7; bases outside the gene matches: 7. The CDR3 is 15 amino acids. Germline loops: CDR1 MNHEY, CDR2 SMNVEV (reference sequence).

This clone came up once. The rearrangement uses TRBV18 and TRBJ1-1; D unresolved. The V gene lost 0 bases and the J gene lost 4 bases, with 12 bases spanning the gap. The CDR3 is 15 residues long. Germline V gene data show CDR1 as KGHSH and CDR2 as LQKENI. The CDR3 protein is CASSPPVRVFTEAFF. For the CDR3, the DNA is TGTGCCAGCTCACCACCAGTCCGGGTCTTCACTGAAGCTTTCTTT.

This clone was seen a single time. The V gene is TRBV7-3, the J gene TRBJ2-1, with TRBD1 identical over 7 bases. In germline, CDR1 is SGHTA, CDR2 FQGTGA. V was pared by 4 bases and J by 7 bases, with 10 bases of the junction left unmatched. The CDR3 loop spans 15 amino acids. The DNA for the CDR3 is TGTGCCAGCAGCTCACAGGGGATTGGGGTGAATGAGCAGTTCTTC. Encoded protein: CASSSQGIGVNEQFF. Full variable domain (remainder filled in from reference TRBV7-3 and TRBJ2-1): GAGVSQTPSNKVTEKGKYVELRCDPISGHTALYWYRQSLGQGPEFLIYFQGTGAADDSGLPNDRFFAVRPEGSVSTLKIQRTERGDSAVYLCASSSQGIGVNEQFFGPGTRLTVL.

This chain uses TRBV4-1 with TRBJ1-1; D is unresolved. The V end lost 3 bases, the J end lost 2 bases, and 16 bases lay between the germline ends. This CDR3 has 16 amino acids. Germline V CDR1 and CDR2: MGHRA, YSYEKL. The DNA for the CDR3 is TGCGCCAGCAGCCATCCCCCCGGGGAAGGAAACACTGAAGCTTTCTTT. Amino acid sequence: CASSHPPGEGNTEAFF.

The chain recombines TRBV25-1 with TRBJ2-3, with D perhaps TRBD1 (6 bases). V was pared by 4 bases and J by 3 bases, with 14 bases between. CDR3 length: 15 residues. Germline V gene sequence: CDR1 MGHDK, CDR2 SYGVNS. The CDR3 region is CASSGDIPRTDTQYF. Written as DNA, the CDR3 is TGTGCCAGCAGTGGGGACATTCCTCGGACAGATACGCAGTATTTT.

About this clone itself: Other DNA sequences of this sample code for an identical CDR3. The V call is TRBV5-1, the J call TRBJ2-5; TRBD2 matches 8 bases. This CDR3 spans 14 amino acids. The V and J ends lost 3 bases and 5 bases, in that order; junction bases with no gene match: 6. The germline V gene has CDR1 SGHRS and CDR2 YFSETQ. CDR3 amino acids: CASSSAGGQETQYF. The CDR3 DNA follows: TGCGCCAGCAGCTCCGCGGGAGGCCAGGAGACCCAGTACTTC.

This chain links TRBV23-1 with TRBJ1-5; no definite D call. TRBV23-1 is an ORF; its function is uncertain. Trimming shortened V by 0 bases and J by 8 bases, and 2 bases separated the two germline ends. CDR3 length: 11 amino acids. The CDR3 sequence: CASSQSKPQHF. CDR3 nucleotide sequence: TGCGCCAGCAGTCAATCTAAGCCCCAGCATTTT.

The chain couples TRBV2 to TRBJ1-2; 9 nucleotides line up with TRBD1. Germline V gives CDR1 SNHLY, CDR2 FYNNEI. V was clipped by 6 bases and J by 0 bases; unmatched bases: 8. This CDR3 contains 16 residues. The CDR3, as DNA: TGTGCCAGCAGAGTTCCGGGACAGGGACCTAACTATGGCTACACCTTC. It specifies CASRVPGQGPNYGYTF. The full variable domain, completed using reference TRBV2 and TRBJ1-2, is EPEVTQTPSHQVTQMGQEVILRCVPISNHLYFYWYRQILGQKVEFLVSFYNNEISEKSEIFDDQFSVERPDGSNFTLKIRSTKLEDSAMYFCASRVPGQGPNYGYTFGSGTRLTVV.

This chain links TRBV14 with TRBJ2-1, with 7 bases identical to TRBD2. V shed 4 bases, J shed 5 bases, and the junction held 8 bases outside the gene matches. In germline, CDR1 is SGHDN, CDR2 FVKESK. CDR3 length: 15 amino acids. As DNA, the CDR3 is TGTGCCAGCAGCCCTCTGGGAGCGGGGAACAATGAGCAGTTCTTC. This sequence encodes CASSPLGAGNNEQFF.